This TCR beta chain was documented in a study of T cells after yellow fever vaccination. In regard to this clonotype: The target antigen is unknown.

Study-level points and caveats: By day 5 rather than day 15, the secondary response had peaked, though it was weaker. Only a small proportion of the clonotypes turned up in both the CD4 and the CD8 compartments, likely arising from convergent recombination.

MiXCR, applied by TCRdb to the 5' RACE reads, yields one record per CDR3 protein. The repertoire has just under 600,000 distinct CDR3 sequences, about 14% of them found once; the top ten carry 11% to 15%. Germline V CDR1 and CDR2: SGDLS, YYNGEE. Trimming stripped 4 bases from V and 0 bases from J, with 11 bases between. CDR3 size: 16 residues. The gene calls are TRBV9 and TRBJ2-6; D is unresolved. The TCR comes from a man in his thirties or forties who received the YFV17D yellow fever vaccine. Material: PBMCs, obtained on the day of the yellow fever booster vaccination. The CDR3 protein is CASSSSPPSGANVLTF. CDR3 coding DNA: TGTGCCAGCAGCTCCAGCCCACCCTCTGGGGCCAACGTCCTGACTTTC.